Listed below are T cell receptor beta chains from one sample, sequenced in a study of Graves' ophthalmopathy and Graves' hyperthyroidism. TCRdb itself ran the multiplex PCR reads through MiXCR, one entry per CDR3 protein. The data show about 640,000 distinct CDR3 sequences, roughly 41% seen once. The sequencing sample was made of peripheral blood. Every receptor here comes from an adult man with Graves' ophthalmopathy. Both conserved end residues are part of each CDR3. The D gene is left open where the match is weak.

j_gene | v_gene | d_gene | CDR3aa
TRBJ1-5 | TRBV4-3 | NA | CASSQDAGIPNQPQHF
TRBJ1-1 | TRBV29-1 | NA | CSVLGTVF
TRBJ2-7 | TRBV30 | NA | CAWSVYGTYEQYF
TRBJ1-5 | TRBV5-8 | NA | CASSPRDRWNQPQHF
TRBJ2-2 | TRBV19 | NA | CASSTGSSTGELFF
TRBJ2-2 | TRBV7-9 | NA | CASSPGFNTGELFF
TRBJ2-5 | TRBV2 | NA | CASSGRHSQETQYF
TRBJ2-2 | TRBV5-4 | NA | CASSHFKGFSPGELFF
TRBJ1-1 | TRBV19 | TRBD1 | CAWSQGGNTEAFF
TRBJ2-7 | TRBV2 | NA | CASSGDSGEQYF
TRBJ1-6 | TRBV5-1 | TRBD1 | CASSILGQGTNSPLHF
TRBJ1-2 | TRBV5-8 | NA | CASSVAGGGFGYTF
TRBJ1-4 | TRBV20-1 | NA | CSARVSHRARDEKLFF
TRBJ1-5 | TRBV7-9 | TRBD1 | CASSPDRGDNQPQHF
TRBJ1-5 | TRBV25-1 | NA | CASSSAGTSNQPQHF
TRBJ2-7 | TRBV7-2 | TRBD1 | CASSARQGSTVYEQYF
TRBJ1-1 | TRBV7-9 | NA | CASRQGRGTEAFF
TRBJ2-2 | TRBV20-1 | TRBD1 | CSAREGQGEVGELFF
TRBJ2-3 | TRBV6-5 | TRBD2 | CASSRLAGGSDTQYF
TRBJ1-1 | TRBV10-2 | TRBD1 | CASSPSSPGGPEAFF
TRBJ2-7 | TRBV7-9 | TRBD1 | CASSLTGNYEQYF
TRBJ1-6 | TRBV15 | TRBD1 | CATSRLTGQGSSPLHF